One sample yielded the 14 T cell receptor beta chains listed below, sequenced in a study of T cells after yellow fever vaccination. TCRdb processed the 5' RACE reads anew with MiXCR; each CDR3 protein has one entry. The sample has around 600,000 distinct CDR3 sequences, about 12% seen once; the top ten hold approximately 15%. The sample here was PBMCs, taken on the day of the yellow fever booster vaccination. All receptors come from a young man who received the YFV17D yellow fever vaccine.

V usage is TRBV4-3 and J usage is TRBJ1-2; D unclear. V dropped 0 bases and J dropped 5 bases, with 13 bases sitting between them. This CDR3 has 15 amino acids. In germline, CDR1 is LGHNA, CDR2 YSLEER. CDR3 in amino acids: CASSQESRVPYGYTF. CDR3 nucleotide sequence: TGCGCCAGCAGCCAAGAAAGTAGGGTCCCTTATGGCTACACCTTC.

This clonotype was seen many times. CDR3: CASSYRDTSGREQYF. The DNA of the CDR3 is TGTGCCAGCAGTTACCGGGACACCTCCGGGCGAGAGCAGTACTTC. This rearrangement joins TRBV6-5 to TRBJ2-7, with D perhaps TRBD1 (6 bases). CDR1 and CDR2 from the germline V gene are MNHEY and SVGAGI. V was cut by 2 bases and J by 7 bases, with 18 bases left in between. The CDR3 is 15 amino acids.

As to this clonotype: An end of the junction does not agree with germline; a read error may underlie this. The chain links TRBV29-1 to TRBJ2-1; 13 bases agree with TRBD2. The CDR3 extends over 15 amino acids. Germline V gene data show CDR1 as SQVTM and CDR2 as ANQGSEA. For the CDR3, the DNA is TGCAGCGTTAAAGACGGGACTAGCGGGAAGGATGAGCAGTTCTTC. It encodes CSVKDGTSGKDEQFF.

The chain is built from TRBV30 and TRBJ2-7; D might be TRBD1 (5 bases). Deletions cut 2 bases from V and 4 bases from J, with 12 bases between. CDR1 and CDR2 (germline): GTSNPN, SVGIG (reference sequence). The CDR3 runs 13 residues. CDR3 DNA sequence: TGTGCCTGGAGTAGGGGCGGACCTTACGAGCAGTACTTC. It specifies CAWSRGGPYEQYF.

This clonotype was counted between two and nine times. V gene TRBV3-1 combines with J gene TRBJ2-1, with D maybe TRBD2 (5 bases). Trimming removed 3 bases at V and 7 bases at J, with 16 bases between. The CDR3 covers 15 residues. Germline V CDR1 and CDR2: LGHDT, YNNKEL (reference sequence). The CDR3 DNA sequence: TGTGCCAGCAGCCATGGGCGGGCCCTGGGGAATGAGCAGTTCTTC. This gives the protein CASSHGRALGNEQFF.

The CDR3 sequence is CAVRSVGELFF. The CDR3 DNA follows: TGTGCCGTACGGAGTGTCGGGGAGCTGTTTTTT. V is TRBV12-3 or TRBV12-4 and J is TRBJ2-2; unclear D gene. V lost 11 bases, J lost 7 bases, and 11 bases lay in between. CDR3 length: 11 amino acids.

This clonotype was seen a handful of times. The CDR3 region has the DNA TGTGCCAGCAGCTTAGGACAGGGGCACTACGAGCAGTACTTC. It specifies CASSLGQGHYEQYF. J is TRBJ2-7 and V is TRBV7-6; 8 positions agree with TRBD1. V was pared by 1 base and J by 3 bases, with 2 bases of the junction left unmatched. Germline V gives CDR1 SGHVS, CDR2 FNYEAQ. The CDR3 sequence is 14 residues long.

The sample holds a few counts of this clonotype. The chain links TRBV30 to TRBJ2-1, with D unclear. The V and J ends lost 6 bases and 0 bases respectively, with 6 bases between them. Germline V CDR1 and CDR2: GTSNPN, SVGIG (reference sequence). This CDR3 has 12 amino acids. CDR3 amino acids: CACAISYNEQFF. CDR3 nucleotide sequence: TGTGCCTGTGCAATCTCCTACAATGAGCAGTTCTTC.

The genes are TRBV9 and TRBJ2-3; 10 bases align to TRBD1. The J segment lost 0 bases and the V segment lost 1 base, leaving 2 bases of the junction unmatched. CDR1 and CDR2 from the germline V gene are SGDLS and YYNGEE. There are 16 residues in the CDR3. The CDR3 region is CASSVWTGGSTDTQYF. The DNA of the CDR3 is TGTGCCAGCAGCGTATGGACAGGGGGGAGCACAGATACGCAGTATTTT.

This clonotype was recorded a few times. The CDR3 DNA sequence: TGTGCCAGCAGCCTAGCGACAGGGTATCTAATAGCTGAGCAGTTCTTC. Amino acids: CASSLATGYLIAEQFF. The rearrangement uses TRBV14 and TRBJ2-1; 7 bases map to TRBD1. The trim removed 4 bases at V and 9 bases at J, leaving 15 bases unmatched. The CDR3 is 16 residues long. CDR1 is SGHDN, CDR2 FVKESK, per germline.

The chain is built from TRBV5-1 and TRBJ2-7; 10 nucleotides match TRBD2. Looked up from germline, CDR1 is SGHRS and CDR2 is YFSETQ. Trimming took 4 bases from V and 5 from J; bases not matched to a gene: 9. There are 15 residues in the CDR3. The CDR3 protein is CASSLTASGSNEQYF. The DNA for the CDR3 is TGCGCCAGCAGCCTTACCGCTAGCGGGAGTAACGAGCAGTACTTC. The whole variable domain, remainder taken from reference TRBV5-1 and TRBJ2-7, is KAGVTQTPRYLIKTRGQQVTLSCSPISGHRSVSWYQQTPGQGLQFLFEYFSETQRNKGNFPGRFSGRQFSNSRSEMNVSTLELGDSALYLCASSLTASGSNEQYFGPGTRLTVT.

A few counts support this clonotype. The genes are TRBV7-2 and TRBJ2-3; D remains unclear. The V end was cut by 5 bases, the J end by 0 bases, with 6 bases between. Germline V gene sequence: CDR1 SGHTA, CDR2 FQGNSA. The CDR3 spans 13 residues. In DNA, the CDR3 is TGTGCCAGCAGCATTGTTAGCACAGATACGCAGTATTTT. This codes for CASSIVSTDTQYF.

This clonotype was found many times. The genes are TRBV7-2 and TRBJ2-5, with D unclear. The ends were cut back, 6 bases at V and 0 bases at J, with 11 bases in the middle. From germline, CDR1 is SGHTA and CDR2 FQGNSA. This CDR3 region has 14 residues. CDR3: CASRQPKYQETQYF. The CDR3 DNA reads TGTGCCAGCAGGCAACCGAAATACCAAGAGACCCAGTACTTC.

The CDR3, as DNA: TGCAGCGTTAAAAGGGCTGGGGAGACCCAGTACTTC. This sequence encodes CSVKRAGETQYF. The rearrangement uses TRBV29-1 and TRBJ2-5, with D unresolved. Trimming took 5 bases from V and 5 from J, leaving 12 bases between them. Germline-derived CDR1 and CDR2 are SQVTM and ANQGSEA. The CDR3 length is 12 residues.